This T cell receptor beta chain was documented in a study of T cell responses to AZD1222 COVID-19 vaccine. The V gene end was trimmed by 6 bases and the J gene end by 0 bases; junction bases not matched to a gene: 4. CDR3 length: 14 amino acids. The germline V gene encodes CDR1 LNHDA and CDR2 SQIVND (reference sequence). Study-wide findings and caveats: Two AZD1222 doses significantly raised spike-specific TCR breadth and depth over controls. Spike-wide coverage was observed for vaccine-associated CD4 TCRs, with dominant responses at 160-218 and 743-854. Seropositive at baseline were only a handful of AZD1222 recipients. Targets within unmutated variant regions were reportedly found for nearly half of spike-specific TCRs.

Remarks on this clone: Its target is not known.

Repertoires were generated with immunoSEQ multiplex PCR, while TCRdb's copy carries only in-frame clones and drops some. The sample has 75,000 to 100,000 clones; just over 90% are singletons. This sequence originates from an adult in good health. The rearrangement uses TRBV19 and TRBJ2-7; 8 nucleotides align to TRBD2. The starting material was peripheral blood, obtained on day 0 of AZD1222 vaccination. The CDR3 region has the DNA TGTGCCAGTAGCCCCGGGACTAGCTCCTACGAGCAGTACTTC. This encodes CASSPGTSSYEQYF.